These T cell receptor beta chains were read from a single sample in a study of control samples from healthy donors and cancer patients. Data came from immunoSEQ multiplex PCR; TCRdb stores just in-frame clones and leaves some out. This table has roughly 130,000 clones, less than 95% appearing once. Sequenced sample: blood. The receptors come from a man aged 25 to 40 in good health. Each CDR3 is given with its conserved first and last residue. The order of the fields is V gene, clone size, J gene, D gene, CDR3 DNA, CDR3 protein. D genes are given only for firm matches. Size values are once, few and many counts, or a class for expanded clones, and some rows have none.

TRBV7-2	NA	TRBJ2-7	NA	TGTGCCAGCAGCTTAACAGGTCTCCCCTACGAGCAGTACTTC	CASSLTGLPYEQYF
TRBV7-8	NA	TRBJ1-1	NA	TGTGCCAGCAGCTTAAGGACAATGAACACTGAAGCTTTCTTT	CASSLRTMNTEAFF
TRBV2	NA	TRBJ1-4	NA	TGTGCCAGCAGTGAATGGGGGCTGGAAGAAAAACTGTTTTTT	CASSEWGLEEKLFF
TRBV18	NA	TRBJ2-5	TRBD1	TGTGCCAGCTCACCACGGGACAGTGAAGGGGAGACCCAGTACTTC	CASSPRDSEGETQYF
TRBV19	NA	TRBJ1-3	NA	TGTGCCAGTAGTGCGGGATGGAGCTCTGGAAACACCATATATTTT	CASSAGWSSGNTIYF
TRBV10-3	NA	TRBJ2-1	TRBD1	TGTGCCATCAGTGAGTCGACAGGGGACAATGAGCAGTTCTTC	CAISESTGDNEQFF
TRBV7-8	NA	TRBJ2-5	NA	TGTGCCAGCAGCTTAGAGTTGGGCCAAGAGACCCAGTACTTC	CASSLELGQETQYF
TRBV11-2	once	TRBJ1-5	NA	TGTGCCAGCAGCTTAAGTACAGGTAGCAATCAGCCCCAGCATTTT	CASSLSTGSNQPQHF
TRBV4-3	NA	TRBJ1-3	NA	TGCGCCAGCAGCCAAGCAGGAAACACCATATATTTT	CASSQAGNTIYF
TRBV18	NA	TRBJ2-3	TRBD1	TGTGCCAGCTCACCGTCCCGGGACAGGGAGTATTTT	CASSPSRDREYF
TRBV23-1	NA	TRBJ1-5	NA	TGCGCCAGCAGTCAATCGCGGACAGCCAATCAGCCCCAGCATTTT	CASSQSRTANQPQHF
TRBV29-1	once	TRBJ1-2	NA	TGCAGCGGACGATCAATCTATGGCTACACCTTC	CSGRSIYGYTF
TRBV19	NA	TRBJ2-5	NA	TGTGCCAGTAGTATGGGGCAGGGACGAAGAGAGACCCAGTACTTC	CASSMGQGRRETQYF
TRBV5-5	NA	TRBJ1-4	TRBD1	TGTGCCAGCAGCTTACAGGGGGCGATTCGGGAAAAACTGTTTTTT	CASSLQGAIREKLFF
TRBV9	NA	TRBJ1-1	TRBD1	TGTGCCAGCAGCGTAGTCCCGGGACAGGGGAACACTGAAGCTTTCTTT	CASSVVPGQGNTEAFF
TRBV18	NA	TRBJ2-3	NA	TGTGCCAGCTCACCACCGACAGGCCCAGATACGCAGTATTTT	CASSPPTGPDTQYF
TRBV5-1	NA	TRBJ1-2	TRBD1	TGCGCCAGCAGCTTAGGACAGGGGGCGAGAGGCTACACCTTC	CASSLGQGARGYTF